This T cell receptor (beta chain) was sequenced during a study of blood T cell repertoires in COVID-19. The germline CDR1 and CDR2 sequences are MNHEY and SMNVEV (reference sequence). This CDR3 is built from 15 residues. Concerning this clone: One end of the junction fails to match germline, which may point to a read error.

Original processing methods: Estimation of nucleated cell counts relied on the amplification of reference gene primers. Data came from immunoSEQ multiplex PCR; TCRdb stores just in-frame clones and leaves some out. The D gene and trimming were derived from the DNA, and the V and J assignments and clone size from that table. The sample holds roughly 350,000 clones, around 86% seen once. Seattle patients were enrolled while actively infected and followed longitudinally. The clonotype comes from a woman aged 50 to 60 with COVID-19, enrolled during active disease. Sequenced material: peripheral blood. This chain uses TRBV27 with TRBJ2-4, with 7 bases matching TRBD1. The CDR3 nucleotides read TGTGCGAGCAGGGGGTTTGAGGGAGCCAAAAACATTCAGTACTTC. Amino acid sequence: CASRGFEGAKNIQYF.